Each of the 17 T cell receptor beta chains below was sequenced from the same sample in a study of T cell responses to AZD1222 COVID-19 vaccine (dated by TCRdb to the early 2020s). The protocol used for the library was the immunoSEQ multiplex PCR assay. In its TCRdb copy, this immuneACCESS table keeps in-frame sequences only and misses some clones. Where compared with another copy, unresolved V genes explain less than half of these, and the others have no known cause. Here the sample has around 120,000 clones; about 93% occur a single time. Approximately 2.2% of the sample is taken by the ten largest. The sample's time point, from its label and the paper: baseline before first vaccination. The starting material was peripheral blood, obtained on day 0 of AZD1222 vaccination. The origin of the receptors is an adult in good health.

V is TRBV10-2 and J is TRBJ1-5; D possibly corresponds to TRBD1 (5 bases). The V gene lost 1 base and the J gene lost 6 bases, with 10 bases spanning the gap. There are 14 residues in the CDR3. The germline CDR1 and CDR2 sequences are WSHSY and SAAADI. CDR3 DNA sequence: TGCGCCAGCAGTGAGTTCGGGGCCCCTCAGCCCCAGCATTTT. This encodes CASSEFGAPQPQHF.

This rearrangement joins TRBV19 to TRBJ2-5, with D perhaps matching TRBD1 (6 bases). This CDR3 comprises 15 residues. Germline V lookup: CDR1 LNHDA, CDR2 SQIVND (reference sequence). Deletions cut 6 bases from V and 0 bases from J, with 14 bases between. The CDR3 sequence: CASSLQRGYQETQYF. For the CDR3, the DNA is TGTGCCAGTAGCCTTCAGAGGGGGTACCAAGAGACCCAGTACTTC.

The sample holds a few counts of this clone. J is TRBJ2-5 and V is TRBV7-2, with 8 bases aligning to TRBD2. This CDR3 region has 15 residues. CDR1 SGHTA and CDR2 FQGNSA come from the germline V gene. Trimming removed 5 bases from V and 4 bases from J; junction bases left unmatched: 9. CDR3 nucleotides: TGTGCCAGCAGCGGGGGTGGCGCGGGAGGAGAGACCCAGTACTTC. It yields the protein CASSGGGAGGETQYF.

V gene TRBV5-1 combines with J gene TRBJ1-1; the match to TRBD1 covers 9 bases. This CDR3 is 15 amino acids long. V shed 4 bases, J shed 5 bases, and the junction held 9 bases outside the gene matches. Germline assignment: CDR1 SGHRS and CDR2 YFSETQ. CDR3 DNA sequence: TGCGCCAGCAGCGCCCCGACAGGGGGGTTGACTGAAGCTTTCTTT. Translating gives CASSAPTGGLTEAFF.

The chain recombines TRBV19 with TRBJ1-5, with 7 nucleotides matching TRBD1. Looked up from germline, CDR1 is LNHDA and CDR2 is SQIVND (reference sequence). The CDR3 is 13 residues long. Germline trimming cut 4 bases from V and 6 bases from J; bases unmatched to any gene: 3. The CDR3 DNA is TGTGCCAGTAGTACTTACAGGGGTCAGCCCCAGCATTTT. It translates to CASSTYRGQPQHF.

J is TRBJ2-3 and V is TRBV9, with 9 nucleotides matching TRBD2. CDR1 and CDR2 from the germline V gene are SGDLS and YYNGEE. After removal of 4 bases from V and 2 bases from J, the junction contained 5 bases not matched to a gene. This CDR3 is built from 15 residues. CDR3 sequence: CASSPTSGYTDTQYF. CDR3 sequence (DNA): TGTGCCAGCAGCCCGACTAGCGGTTACACAGATACGCAGTATTTT. The whole variable domain, filled in from reference TRBV9 and TRBJ2-3, reads DSGVTQTPKHLITATGQRVTLRCSPRSGDLSVYWYQQSLDQGLQFLIQYYNGEERAKGNILERFSAQQFPDLHSELNLSSLELGDSALYFCASSPTSGYTDTQYFGPGTRLTVL.

This clone was seen only once. The V and J genes are TRBV3-1 (or the pseudogene TRBV3-2) and TRBJ1-2, with D unclear. V was shortened by 1 base and J by 4 bases, with 10 bases between the two germline ends. CDR1 and CDR2 (germline): LGHDT, YNNKEL (reference sequence). There are 14 residues in the CDR3. The CDR3 DNA follows: TGTGCCAGCAGCCAAGGGACGAGAGTCTATGGCTACACCTTC. As protein: CASSQGTRVYGYTF.

The rearrangement joins TRBV14 to TRBJ2-7, with TRBD1 matching over 10 bases. Germline V gene data show CDR1 as SGHDN and CDR2 as FVKESK. V dropped 2 bases and J dropped 3; count of bases not matched to a gene: 4. The CDR3 loop spans 15 amino acids. The CDR3 DNA follows: TGTGCCAGCAGCCAAAATAGGGACAGGGGCTACGAGCAGTACTTC. The encoded protein is CASSQNRDRGYEQYF.

The chain joins TRBV27 to TRBJ1-5, with a weak D call TRBD1 (5 bases). The V gene lost 2 bases and the J gene lost 7 bases, with 12 bases spanning the gap. The CDR3 covers 14 residues. Germline V gives CDR1 MNHEY, CDR2 SMNVEV (reference sequence). CDR3 in DNA: TGTGCCAGCAGTTTAGTAGGGGAAGGACAGCCCCAGCATTTT. Translation gives CASSLVGEGQPQHF.

The rearrangement links TRBV19 to TRBJ1-6; D gene ambiguous. The germline V gene encodes CDR1 LNHDA and CDR2 SQIVND (reference sequence). The CDR3 spans 15 residues. Trimming stripped 5 bases from V and 9 bases from J, with 17 bases between. CDR3: CASSSGLGFFSPLHF. The CDR3 DNA reads as TGTGCCAGTAGTTCAGGACTCGGATTTTTTTCACCCCTCCACTTT.

The chain has TRBV5-1 and TRBJ1-1, with a weak D call TRBD1 (6 bases). CDR1 is SGHRS, CDR2 YFSETQ, per germline. CDR3 length equals 14 residues. V was trimmed by 2 bases and J by 1 base, leaving 9 bases between them. The CDR3 DNA sequence: TGCGCCAGCAGCTTTACAGGGCCGAACACTGAAGCTTTCTTT. Translation gives CASSFTGPNTEAFF.

The CDR3 reads CASSSKRWGASSTDTQYF. CDR3 coding DNA: TGTGCCAGCAGTTCGAAGCGTTGGGGGGCCTCTAGCACAGATACGCAGTATTTT. The gene calls are TRBV6-2 or TRBV6-3 and TRBJ2-3; D possibly matches TRBD1 or TRBD2 (6 bases each). The V and J ends lost 4 bases and 0 bases respectively, with 20 bases between them. Germline-derived CDR1 and CDR2 are MNHEY and SVGEGT. CDR3 length: 18 amino acids.

The rearrangement uses TRBV7-3 and TRBJ1-6; 8 bases line up with TRBD1. The V gene's germline CDR1 is SGHTA and CDR2 FQGTGA. The V gene end was trimmed by 2 bases and the J gene end by 7 bases; junction bases not matched to a gene: 4. This CDR3 is built from 15 residues. The CDR3 region is CASSLSTGGNSPLHF. In nucleotides, the CDR3 is TGTGCCAGCAGCTTATCCACAGGGGGAAATTCACCCCTCCACTTT.

The gene calls are TRBV12-2 and TRBJ2-7. TRBV12-2 is flagged as a pseudogene. The CDR3 extends over 11 amino acids. CDR3 DNA sequence: TGTGCGAATTACCCTGGTTGCGAGCAGTACTTC. Protein product: CANYPGCEQYF.

The chain has TRBV5-5 and TRBJ1-5; unclear D gene. The germline V gene has CDR1 SGHKS and CDR2 YYEKEE (reference sequence). The CDR3 loop spans 14 amino acids. V lost 0 bases and J 8 bases, leaving 12 bases between the germline ends. CDR3 nucleotides: TGTGCCAGCAGCTTGGATGTTCAGGAGGAGCCCCAGCATTTT. It translates to CASSLDVQEEPQHF.

V is TRBV7-6 and J is TRBJ1-1; no definite D call. Trimming pared 1 base from V and 2 bases from J, leaving 17 bases between. Germline-derived CDR1 and CDR2 are SGHVS and FNYEAQ. The CDR3 extends over 17 amino acids. The CDR3 DNA reads TGTGCCAGCAGCTTAGAATCGGGTATAGACCATAACACTGAAGCTTTCTTT. This translates into CASSLESGIDHNTEAFF.

The chain uses TRBV4-1 and TRBJ2-1; 11 bases align to TRBD2. The CDR3 runs to 17 residues. From germline, CDR1 is MGHRA and CDR2 YSYEKL. The J segment lost 3 bases and the V segment lost 2 bases, leaving 6 bases of the junction unmatched. CDR3 amino acids: CASSQTLGTSGYNEQFF. The CDR3 region has the DNA TGCGCCAGCAGCCAAACGCTAGGGACTAGCGGCTACAATGAGCAGTTCTTC.